Presented here are 18 T cell receptor beta chains from one specimen sequenced in a study of T cells in pancreatic ductal adenocarcinoma (dated by TCRdb to about 2017). Selected pancreatic ductal adenocarcinoma patients had undergone surgery without neoadjuvant therapy. Library construction relied on the immunoSEQ multiplex PCR assay. The table was pulled from immuneACCESS by TCRdb, which kept in-frame rearrangements only. Such tables lose some clones; where checked, under half of the loss comes from unresolved V genes, and the rest has no known cause. This sample comprises over 85,000 clones, 90% to 95% of them detected only once. Around 2.9% of the sample goes to the ten largest clones. The sample taken for sequencing was PBMCs. The receptor set was obtained from a human donor with pancreatic ductal adenocarcinoma.

The gene calls are TRBV20-1 and TRBJ2-1; D is uncertain. This CDR3 spans 10 amino acids. The ends were cut back, 4 bases at V and 6 bases at J, with 4 bases in the middle. The germline gives CDR1 DFQATT, CDR2 SNEGSKA (reference sequence). The CDR3 nucleotides are TGCAGTGCTACGGGCAATGAGCAGTTCTTC. This codes for CSATGNEQFF.

The chain carries TRBV7-9 and TRBJ2-3; the D gene is possibly TRBD2 (6 bases). Germline values: CDR1 SEHNR, CDR2 FQNEAQ (reference sequence). This CDR3 region has 14 residues. V was shortened by 3 bases and J by 7 bases, with 14 bases between the two germline ends. CDR3 nucleotides: TGTGCCAGCAGCTTGACCTCTAGCGCGTATACGCAGTATTTT. As protein: CASSLTSSAYTQYF.

This chain uses TRBV11-2 with TRBJ1-2; tentative D call: TRBD1 (6 bases). The CDR3 spans 13 residues. With 5 bases removed from V and 8 bases from J, the gap between germline ends came to 15 bases. CDR1 SGHAT and CDR2 FQNNGV come from the germline V gene. The CDR3 DNA reads as TGTGCCAGCAGCCTCACAGGGAAAGAGGGCTACACCTTC. It specifies CASSLTGKEGYTF.

The chain employs TRBV6-5 and TRBJ1-2; 7 bases align to TRBD1. The germline V gene has CDR1 MNHEY and CDR2 SVGAGI. CDR3 size: 13 residues. V shed 0 bases and J 7 bases; nucleotides not matched to a gene: 2. CDR3 region: CASSYSTGLGYTF. The CDR3, as DNA: TGTGCCAGCAGTTACTCGACAGGGCTTGGCTACACCTTC.

The chain carries TRBV30 and TRBJ1-6; 9 positions match TRBD1. J was trimmed by 10 bases and V by 2 bases; bases with no gene match: 6. This CDR3 region has 14 residues. The V gene's germline CDR1 is GTSNPN and CDR2 SVGIG (reference sequence). The CDR3 DNA reads TGTGCCTGGAGTCGGGAACAGGGGGCCTCACCCCTCCACTTT. Translation gives CAWSREQGASPLHF.

This chain connects TRBV28 to TRBJ2-7; maybe TRBD2 (6 bases). This CDR3 contains 12 residues. Trimming stripped 8 bases from V and 3 bases from J, with 11 bases between. Germline V CDR1 and CDR2: MDHEN, SYDVKM. CDR3 loop: CASGGKLYEQYF. For the CDR3, the DNA is TGTGCCAGCGGGGGGAAGCTCTACGAGCAGTACTTC.

V and J are TRBV10-3 and TRBJ1-2, with 7 bases aligning to TRBD1. This CDR3 spans 12 amino acids. Losses at the gene ends were 10 bases for V and 2 bases for J; bases not matched to a gene: 4. Germline loops: CDR1 ENHRY, CDR2 SYGVKD. The DNA of the CDR3 is TGTGCCACCGGGACAGCGAACTATGGCTACACCTTC. Translated: CATGTANYGYTF.

V and J are TRBV2 and TRBJ2-7; no firm D call. CDR3 length: 11 residues. Trimming removed 6 bases from V and 6 bases from J, with 9 bases in between. The germline CDR1 and CDR2 sequences are SNHLY and FYNNEI. The CDR3 DNA follows: TGTGCCAGCAGCAATAGCCTCGAGCAGTACTTC. Translated: CASSNSLEQYF. Drawing the rest from reference TRBV2 and TRBJ2-7, the complete variable domain is EPEVTQTPSHQVTQMGQEVILRCVPISNHLYFYWYRQILGQKVEFLVSFYNNEISEKSEIFDDQFSVERPDGSNFTLKIRSTKLEDSAMYFCASSNSLEQYFGPGTRLTVT.

The chain is built from TRBV27 and TRBJ2-7; tentative D call: TRBD2 (5 bases). The CDR3 is 12 amino acids. Trimming took off 8 bases at V and 5 bases at J, with 13 bases between the two ends. Germline CDR1 MNHEY, CDR2 SMNVEV (reference sequence). CDR3 protein: CASGSGLNEQYF. CDR3 DNA sequence: TGTGCCAGCGGGAGTGGCCTAAACGAGCAGTACTTC.

The chain couples TRBV4-1 to TRBJ2-7; D remains ambiguous. Trimming stripped 5 bases from V and 3 bases from J, with 17 bases between. This CDR3 region has 15 residues. The germline gives CDR1 MGHRA, CDR2 YSYEKL. The CDR3 DNA reads as TGCGCCAGCAGCTCAAGACTGGTCAGAGGCTACGAGCAGTACTTC. Protein: CASSSRLVRGYEQYF.

J is TRBJ2-1 and V is TRBV5-8; D remains ambiguous. V shed 0 bases and J shed 0 bases, with 4 bases lying between them. The CDR3 runs 14 residues. Germline V gives CDR1 SGHTS, CDR2 YDEGEE. The CDR3 region is CASSLGGSYNEQFF. The CDR3 coding sequence is TGTGCCAGCAGCTTGGGCGGCTCCTACAATGAGCAGTTCTTC.

V gene TRBV21-1 combines with J gene TRBJ2-3; the DNA was not used to check the table's D call, TRBD1. TRBV21-1 is a pseudogene. The length of the CDR3 is 18 residues. The CDR3 reads CASSKGGGTGGSTDTQYF. As DNA, the CDR3 is TGTGCCAGCAGCAAAGGGGGAGGGACAGGGGGCTCCACAGATACGCAGTATTTT.

The J gene is TRBJ2-5, the V gene TRBV5-6, with 7 bases fitting TRBD1. V was pared by 3 bases and J by 5 bases, with 7 bases of the junction left unmatched. Germline assignment: CDR1 SGHDT and CDR2 YYEEEE. The CDR3 extends over 14 amino acids. The CDR3 loop is CASSSTGDMETQYF. In DNA, the CDR3 is TGTGCCAGCAGCTCAACAGGGGATATGGAGACCCAGTACTTC.

V gene TRBV6-5 combines with J gene TRBJ2-2; 9 bases match TRBD1. This CDR3 is built from 16 residues. Germline CDR1 MNHEY, CDR2 SVGAGI. V lost 4 bases, J lost 4 bases, and 7 bases stayed unmatched. The CDR3, as DNA: TGTGCCAGCAGTTCGAGACAGGGGGTTGGCACCGGGGAGCTGTTTTTT. Amino acid sequence: CASSSRQGVGTGELFF.

V and J are TRBV5-6 and TRBJ1-1, with TRBD1 matching over 10 bases. Trimming took 1 base from V and 7 from J; bases not matched to a gene: 7. Germline V gene sequence: CDR1 SGHDT, CDR2 YYEEEE. The CDR3 runs 15 residues. The CDR3 DNA is TGTGCCAGCAGCTTGACGGGACAGGGGACGAATGAAGCTTTCTTT. Translated: CASSLTGQGTNEAFF.

The chain links TRBV7-9 to TRBJ1-5; the D is unclear. CDR1 is SEHNR and CDR2 is FQNEAQ in the germline V gene (reference sequence). V lost 1 base to trimming and J lost 6 bases, with 13 bases between them. The length of the CDR3 is 15 residues. CDR3 loop: CASSLGSGEGQPQHF. CDR3 sequence (DNA): TGTGCCAGCAGCTTAGGGTCCGGGGAAGGTCAGCCCCAGCATTTT.

This chain uses TRBV2 with TRBJ2-1; the D gene is possibly TRBD2 (6 bases). The CDR3 sequence is 14 residues long. Trimming took 6 bases from V and 4 from J, leaving 13 bases between them. From germline, CDR1 is SNHLY and CDR2 FYNNEI. CDR3 in DNA: TGTGCCAGCAGCCGGGGCGGGGCTTACAATGAGCAGTTCTTC. Its translation is CASSRGGAYNEQFF.

As DNA, the CDR3 is TGCGCCAGCTGCACCGGGACTAGCAATGAGCAGTTCTTC. Protein: CASCTGTSNEQFF. The chain couples TRBV5-1 to TRBJ2-1; 8 positions match TRBD2. Germline CDR1 is SGHRS and CDR2 is YFSETQ. The CDR3 is made up of 13 amino acids. The junction had 6 bases not matched to a gene; V was cut back by 7 bases and J by 6 bases.